Each of the 13 T cell receptor beta chains below was sequenced from the same sample in a study of blood T cell repertoires in COVID-19. Using immunoSEQ multiplex PCR, the repertoire was profiled, and TCRdb retains in-frame clones only, with some absent. Among 250,000 to 300,000 clones listed, roughly 86% were seen once. Sequenced material: peripheral blood. These receptors all come from a woman aged 30 to 39 with COVID-19, enrolled during active disease.

The chain recombines TRBV5-5 with TRBJ2-3; TRBD1 agrees at 9 bases. Germline V lookup: CDR1 SGHKS, CDR2 YYEKEE (reference sequence). The CDR3 length is 15 residues. J gave up 3 bases and V 1 base, and 3 bases lay outside the gene matches. CDR3 sequence reads: CASSLWTGETDTQYF. The CDR3 DNA follows: TGTGCCAGCAGCTTGTGGACAGGGGAGACAGATACGCAGTATTTT.

This clone was seen just once. J is TRBJ1-2 and V is TRBV2, with D unresolved. V was shortened by 3 bases and J by 8 bases, with 7 bases between the two germline ends. The CDR3 totals 11 residues. In germline, CDR1 is SNHLY, CDR2 FYNNEI. The CDR3 loop reads CASSDERGYTF. The CDR3 DNA is TGTGCCAGCAGTGATGAGAGGGGCTACACCTTC.

This clone is a singleton in its sample. The rearrangement links TRBV5-6 to TRBJ1-2; TRBD1 aligns across 10 bases. V lost 0 bases, J lost 0 bases, and 8 bases stayed unmatched. Per the germline V gene, CDR1 is SGHDT and CDR2 is YYEEEE. The CDR3 runs 18 residues. The CDR3 is CASSLALTGGAANYGYTF. The DNA of the CDR3 is TGTGCCAGCAGCTTGGCCCTGACAGGGGGCGCGGCTAACTATGGCTACACCTTC. Variable domain in full (rest from reference TRBV5-6 and TRBJ1-2): DAGVTQSPTHLIKTRGQQVTLRCSPKSGHDTVSWYQQALGQGPQFIFQYYEEEERQRGNFPDRFSGHQFPNYSSELNVNALLLGDSALYLCASSLALTGGAANYGYTFGSGTRLTVV.

The rearrangement joins TRBV15 to TRBJ2-1; D is perhaps TRBD2 (5 bases). Looked up from germline, CDR1 is LNHNV and CDR2 is YYDKDF (reference sequence). The CDR3 is 18 amino acids. The ends were cut back, 0 bases at V and 0 bases at J, with 15 bases in the middle. CDR3 residues: CATSRDLVGRVSYNEQFF. CDR3 bases: TGTGCCACCAGCAGAGATCTCGTGGGGAGAGTCTCCTACAATGAGCAGTTCTTC.

The chain has TRBV5-1 and TRBJ2-3, with D perhaps TRBD2 (6 bases). V was shortened by 4 bases and J by 3 bases, with 18 bases between the two germline ends. This CDR3 has 16 amino acids. Germline assignment: CDR1 SGHRS and CDR2 YFSETQ. CDR3 protein: CASSLGYGRRTDTQYF. CDR3 coding DNA: TGCGCCAGCAGCCTTGGATACGGGAGAAGGACAGATACGCAGTATTTT.

This clone was seen ten or more times. J is TRBJ1-6 and V is TRBV2; no definite D call. The germline V and J ends were trimmed by 7 bases and 7 bases, with 17 bases remaining between them. This CDR3 region has 15 residues. Per the germline V gene, CDR1 is SNHLY and CDR2 is FYNNEI. The CDR3 sequence is CASKGGLEPNSPLHF. The CDR3 nucleotides read TGTGCCAGCAAGGGCGGACTAGAACCCAATTCACCCCTCCACTTT.

In regard to this clone: The same CDR3 arises from other DNA sequences in this sample as well. This chain links TRBV9 with TRBJ2-5; no reliable D call. The V end was cut by 0 bases, the J end by 5 bases, with 8 bases between. The CDR3 covers 13 residues. The germline CDR1 and CDR2 sequences are SGDLS and YYNGEE. CDR3 DNA: TGTGCCAGCAGCGTAGAGCAGGCCGAGACCCAGTACTTC. It encodes CASSVEQAETQYF.

The chain employs TRBV18 and TRBJ2-7, with TRBD1 matching over 9 bases. Per the germline V gene, CDR1 is KGHSH and CDR2 is LQKENI. J was trimmed by 3 bases and V by 4 bases; bases with no gene match: 7. CDR3 length: 15 residues. The CDR3 loop is CASSLLDRGDYEQYF. The CDR3 nucleotides are TGTGCCAGCTCACTCCTGGACAGGGGCGACTACGAGCAGTACTTC.

The genes are TRBV9 and TRBJ2-1; D unresolved. CDR1 is SGDLS, CDR2 YYNGEE, per germline. This CDR3 has 16 amino acids. Trimming took 0 bases from V and 4 from J, leaving 14 bases between them. The CDR3 is CASSVGGLILYNEQFF. CDR3 in DNA: TGTGCCAGCAGCGTAGGCGGCCTGATCCTGTACAATGAGCAGTTCTTC.

This rearrangement joins TRBV5-4 to TRBJ2-5; D may be TRBD1 (5 bases). Deletions cut 1 base from V and 5 bases from J, with 12 bases between. This CDR3 has 14 amino acids. Looked up from germline, CDR1 is SGHNT and CDR2 is YYREEE (reference sequence). In nucleotides, the CDR3 is TGTGCCAGCAGCTTGTTCCAGGGTGGGGAGACCCAGTACTTC. Translating it yields CASSLFQGGETQYF.

This clone occurred a few times. The rearrangement links TRBV5-1 to TRBJ2-3; 8 bases fit TRBD1. CDR3 length: 16 residues. The V gene end was trimmed by 2 bases and the J gene end by 2 bases; junction bases not matched to a gene: 7. Germline CDR1 and CDR2: SGHRS and YFSETQ. The CDR3 sequence is CASSFSGGVNTDTQYF. For the CDR3, the DNA is TGCGCCAGCAGCTTCTCAGGGGGCGTTAACACAGATACGCAGTATTTT.

The chain uses TRBV29-1 and TRBJ1-1; TRBD1 is a possible D gene (5 bases). The length of the CDR3 is 10 residues. Germline values: CDR1 SQVTM, CDR2 ANQGSEA. The germline V and J ends were trimmed by 4 bases and 8 bases, with 8 bases remaining between them. The CDR3: CSVGGSEAFF. The CDR3 DNA reads as TGCAGCGTTGGGGGCAGCGAAGCTTTCTTT.

The chain combines TRBV6-6 with TRBJ1-5, with TRBD1 matching over 7 bases. After removal of 8 bases from V and 6 bases from J, the junction contained 10 bases not matched to a gene. The CDR3 runs 14 residues. Germline CDR1 is MNHNY and CDR2 is SVGAGI (reference sequence). CDR3 sequence reads: CASGGGQVGQPQHF. CDR3 coding DNA: TGTGCCAGCGGGGGCGGACAGGTGGGTCAGCCCCAGCATTTT.